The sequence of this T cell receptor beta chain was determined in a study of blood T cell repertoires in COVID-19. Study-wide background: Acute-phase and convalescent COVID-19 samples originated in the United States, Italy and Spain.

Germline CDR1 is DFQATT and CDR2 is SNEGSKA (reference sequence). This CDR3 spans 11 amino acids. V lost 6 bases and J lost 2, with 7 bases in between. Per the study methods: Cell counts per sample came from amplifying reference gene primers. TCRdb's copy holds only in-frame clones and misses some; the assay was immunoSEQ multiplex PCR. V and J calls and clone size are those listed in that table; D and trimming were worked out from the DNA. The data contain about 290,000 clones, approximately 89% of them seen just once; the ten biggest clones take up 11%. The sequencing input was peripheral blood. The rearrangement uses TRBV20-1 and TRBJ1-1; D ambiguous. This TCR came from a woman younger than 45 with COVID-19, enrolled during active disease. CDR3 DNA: TGCAGTGCGCGCGGAAACACTGAAGCTTTCTTT. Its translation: CSARGNTEAFF.